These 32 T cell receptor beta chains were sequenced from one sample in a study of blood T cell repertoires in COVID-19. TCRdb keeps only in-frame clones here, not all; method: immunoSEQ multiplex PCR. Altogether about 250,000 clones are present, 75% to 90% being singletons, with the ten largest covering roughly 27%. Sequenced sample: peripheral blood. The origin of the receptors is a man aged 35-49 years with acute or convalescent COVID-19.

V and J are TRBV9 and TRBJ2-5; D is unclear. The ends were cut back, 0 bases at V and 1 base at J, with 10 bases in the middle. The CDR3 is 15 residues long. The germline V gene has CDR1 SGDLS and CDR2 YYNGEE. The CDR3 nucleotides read TGTGCCAGCAGCGTAGATGCGTCCGCCCAAGAGACCCAGTACTTC. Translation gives CASSVDASAQETQYF. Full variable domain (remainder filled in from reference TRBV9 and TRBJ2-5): DSGVTQTPKHLITATGQRVTLRCSPRSGDLSVYWYQQSLDQGLQFLIQYYNGEERAKGNILERFSAQQFPDLHSELNLSSLELGDSALYFCASSVDASAQETQYFGPGTRLLVL.

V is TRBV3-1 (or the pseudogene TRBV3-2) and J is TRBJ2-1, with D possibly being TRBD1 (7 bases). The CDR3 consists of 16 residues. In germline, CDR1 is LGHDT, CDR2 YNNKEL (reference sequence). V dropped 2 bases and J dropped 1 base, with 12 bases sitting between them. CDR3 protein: CASSQPGGLSYNEQFF. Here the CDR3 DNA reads TGTGCCAGCAGCCAACCAGGGGGGTTGTCCTACAATGAGCAGTTCTTC.

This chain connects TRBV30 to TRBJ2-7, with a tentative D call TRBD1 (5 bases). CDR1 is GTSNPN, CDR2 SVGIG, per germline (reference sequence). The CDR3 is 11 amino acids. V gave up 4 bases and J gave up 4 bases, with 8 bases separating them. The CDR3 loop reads CAWTAGYEQYF. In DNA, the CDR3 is TGTGCCTGGACCGCAGGGTACGAGCAGTACTTC.

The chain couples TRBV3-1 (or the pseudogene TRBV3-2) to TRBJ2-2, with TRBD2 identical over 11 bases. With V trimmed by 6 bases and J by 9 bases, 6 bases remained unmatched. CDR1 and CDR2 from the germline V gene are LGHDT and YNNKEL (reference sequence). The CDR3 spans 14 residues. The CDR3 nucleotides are TGTGCCAGCAGGGGACTAGCGGAGCGCCGGGAGCTGTTTTTT. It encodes CASRGLAERRELFF.

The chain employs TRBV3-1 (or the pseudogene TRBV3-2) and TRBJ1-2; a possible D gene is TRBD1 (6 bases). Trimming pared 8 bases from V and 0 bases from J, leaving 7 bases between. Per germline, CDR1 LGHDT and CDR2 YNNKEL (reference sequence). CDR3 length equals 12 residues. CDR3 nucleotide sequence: TGTGCCAGCCGGACAGCTAACTATGGCTACACCTTC. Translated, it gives CASRTANYGYTF.

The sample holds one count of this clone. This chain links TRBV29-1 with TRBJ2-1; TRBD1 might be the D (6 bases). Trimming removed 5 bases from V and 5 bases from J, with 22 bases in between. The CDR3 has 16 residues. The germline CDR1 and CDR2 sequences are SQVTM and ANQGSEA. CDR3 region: CSVFPNRAFENNEQFF. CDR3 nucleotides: TGCAGCGTTTTTCCGAACAGGGCGTTTGAGAACAATGAGCAGTTCTTC.

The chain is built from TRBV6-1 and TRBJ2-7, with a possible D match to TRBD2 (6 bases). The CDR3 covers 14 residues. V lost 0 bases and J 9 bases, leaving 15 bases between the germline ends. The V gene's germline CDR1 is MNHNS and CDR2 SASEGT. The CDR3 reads CASSEAPGLGPQYF. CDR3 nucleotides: TGTGCCAGCAGTGAAGCCCCGGGACTCGGCCCGCAGTACTTC.

DNA of the CDR3: TGTGCCAGCAGCTTAGCGTCCAGGGTCTCCTACGAGCAGTACTTC. Translating it yields CASSLASRVSYEQYF. The chain combines TRBV7-2 with TRBJ2-7; D might be TRBD1 (5 bases). V shed 0 bases and J shed 0 bases, with 9 bases lying between them. Germline V lookup: CDR1 SGHTA, CDR2 FQGNSA. The CDR3 length is 15 residues.

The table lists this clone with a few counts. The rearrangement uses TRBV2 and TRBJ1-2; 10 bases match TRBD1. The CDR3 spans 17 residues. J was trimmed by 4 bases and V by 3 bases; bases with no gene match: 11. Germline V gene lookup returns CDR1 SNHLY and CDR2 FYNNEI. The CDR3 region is CASSDGTGEEVSYGYTF. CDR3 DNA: TGTGCCAGCAGTGACGGGACAGGGGAAGAGGTCAGCTATGGCTACACCTTC.

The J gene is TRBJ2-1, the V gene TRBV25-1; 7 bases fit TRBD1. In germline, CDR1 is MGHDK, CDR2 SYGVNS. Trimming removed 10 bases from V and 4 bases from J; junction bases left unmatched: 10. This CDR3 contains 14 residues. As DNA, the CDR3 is TGTGCCACTATGGGACAGCTTGGTTACAATGAGCAGTTCTTC. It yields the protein CATMGQLGYNEQFF. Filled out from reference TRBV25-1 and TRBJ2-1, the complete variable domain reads EADIYQTPRYLVIGTGKKITLECSQTMGHDKMYWYQQDPGMELHLIHYSYGVNSTEKGDLSSESTVSRIRTEHFPLTLESARPSHTSQYLCATMGQLGYNEQFFGPGTRLTVL.

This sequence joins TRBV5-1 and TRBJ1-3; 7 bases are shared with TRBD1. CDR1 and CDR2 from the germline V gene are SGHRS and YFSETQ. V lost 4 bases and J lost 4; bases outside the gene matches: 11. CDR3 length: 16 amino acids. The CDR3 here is CASSAKDRAAGNTIYF. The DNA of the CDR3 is TGCGCCAGCAGCGCAAAAGACAGGGCTGCAGGAAACACCATATATTTT. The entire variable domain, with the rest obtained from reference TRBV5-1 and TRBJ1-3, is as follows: KAGVTQTPRYLIKTRGQQVTLSCSPISGHRSVSWYQQTPGQGLQFLFEYFSETQRNKGNFPGRFSGRQFSNSRSEMNVSTLELGDSALYLCASSAKDRAAGNTIYFGEGSWLTVV.

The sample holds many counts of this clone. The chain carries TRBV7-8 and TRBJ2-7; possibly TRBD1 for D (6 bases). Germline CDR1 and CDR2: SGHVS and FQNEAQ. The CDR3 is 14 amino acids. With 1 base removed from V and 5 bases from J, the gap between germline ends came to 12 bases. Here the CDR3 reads CASSLGQVLDEQYF. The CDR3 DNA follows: TGTGCCAGCAGCTTAGGACAGGTATTGGACGAGCAGTACTTC.

The CDR3 region is CASSPRTGYEQYF. The DNA for the CDR3 is TGTGCCAGCAGTCCTAGGACAGGGTACGAGCAGTACTTC. The rearrangement joins TRBV25-1 to TRBJ2-7; TRBD1 agrees at 8 bases. Germline V gene sequence: CDR1 MGHDK, CDR2 SYGVNS. V dropped 5 bases and J dropped 4; count of bases not matched to a gene: 4. This CDR3 is built from 13 residues.

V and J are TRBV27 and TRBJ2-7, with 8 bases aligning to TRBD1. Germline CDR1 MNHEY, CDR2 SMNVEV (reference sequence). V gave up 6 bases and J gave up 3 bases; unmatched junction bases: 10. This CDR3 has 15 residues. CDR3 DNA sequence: TGTGCCAGCAGCCAGACAGGGGTCTATCTCTACGAGCAGTACTTC. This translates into CASSQTGVYLYEQYF.

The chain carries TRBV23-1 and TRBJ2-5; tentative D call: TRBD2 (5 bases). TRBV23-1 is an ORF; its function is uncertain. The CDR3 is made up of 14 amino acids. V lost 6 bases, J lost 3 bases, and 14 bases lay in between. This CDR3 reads CASSLRREKETQYF. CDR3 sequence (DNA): TGCGCCAGCAGCCTCCGACGGGAAAAAGAGACCCAGTACTTC.

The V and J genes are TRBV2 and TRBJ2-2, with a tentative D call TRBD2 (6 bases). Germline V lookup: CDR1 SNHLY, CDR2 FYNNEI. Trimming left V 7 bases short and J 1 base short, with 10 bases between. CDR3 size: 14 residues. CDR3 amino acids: CASMGDWNTGELFF. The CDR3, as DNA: TGTGCCAGCATGGGGGACTGGAACACCGGGGAGCTGTTTTTT.

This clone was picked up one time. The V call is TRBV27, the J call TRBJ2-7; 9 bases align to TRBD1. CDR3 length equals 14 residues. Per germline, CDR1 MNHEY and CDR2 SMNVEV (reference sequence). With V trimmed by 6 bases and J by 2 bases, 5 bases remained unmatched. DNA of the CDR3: TGTGCCAGCAGAGGGGGACAGGGAACCTACGAGCAGTACTTC. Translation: CASRGGQGTYEQYF.

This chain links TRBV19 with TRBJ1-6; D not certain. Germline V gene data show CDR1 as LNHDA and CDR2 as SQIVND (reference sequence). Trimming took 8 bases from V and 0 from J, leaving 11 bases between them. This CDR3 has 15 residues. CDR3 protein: CASGSGSSYNSPLHF. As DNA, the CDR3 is TGTGCCAGTGGTTCGGGAAGCTCCTATAATTCACCCCTCCACTTT.

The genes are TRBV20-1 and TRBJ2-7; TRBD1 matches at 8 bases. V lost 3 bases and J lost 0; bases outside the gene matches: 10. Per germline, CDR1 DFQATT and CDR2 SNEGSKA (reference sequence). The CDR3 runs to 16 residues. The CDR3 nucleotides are TGCAGTGCTAGTGCCTCCCGGGACAGGAGCTCCTACGAGCAGTACTTC. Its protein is CSASASRDRSSYEQYF.

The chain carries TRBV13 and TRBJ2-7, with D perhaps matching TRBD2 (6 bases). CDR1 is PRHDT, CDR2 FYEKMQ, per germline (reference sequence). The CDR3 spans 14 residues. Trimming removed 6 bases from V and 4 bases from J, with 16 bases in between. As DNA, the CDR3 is TGTGCCAGCAGGGCCGGGACTGCTTCATACGAGCAGTACTTC. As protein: CASRAGTASYEQYF.

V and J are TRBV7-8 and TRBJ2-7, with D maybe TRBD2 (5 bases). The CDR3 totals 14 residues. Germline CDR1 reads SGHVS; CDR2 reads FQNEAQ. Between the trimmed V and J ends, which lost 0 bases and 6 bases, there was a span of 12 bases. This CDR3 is CASSLALLGREQYF. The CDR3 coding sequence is TGTGCCAGCAGCTTAGCGTTACTAGGGCGCGAGCAGTACTTC.

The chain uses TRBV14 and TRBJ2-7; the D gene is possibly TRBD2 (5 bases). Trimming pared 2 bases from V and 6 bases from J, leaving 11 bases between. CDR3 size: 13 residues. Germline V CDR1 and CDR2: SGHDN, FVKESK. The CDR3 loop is CASSQLRDSEQYF. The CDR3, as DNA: TGTGCCAGCAGCCAATTGAGGGATAGCGAGCAGTACTTC.

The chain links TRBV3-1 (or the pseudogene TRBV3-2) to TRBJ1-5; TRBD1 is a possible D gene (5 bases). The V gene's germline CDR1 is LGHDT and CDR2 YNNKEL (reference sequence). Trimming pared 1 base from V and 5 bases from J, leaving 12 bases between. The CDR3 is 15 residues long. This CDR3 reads CASSQGRGGDQPQHF. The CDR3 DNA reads TGTGCCAGCAGCCAAGGTCGGGGAGGGGATCAGCCCCAGCATTTT.

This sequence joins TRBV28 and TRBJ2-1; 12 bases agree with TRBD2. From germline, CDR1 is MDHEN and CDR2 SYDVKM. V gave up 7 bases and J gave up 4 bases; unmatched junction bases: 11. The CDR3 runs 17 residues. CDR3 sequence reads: CASNERLAGVGYNEQFF. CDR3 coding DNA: TGTGCCAGCAATGAAAGACTAGCGGGAGTAGGTTACAATGAGCAGTTCTTC. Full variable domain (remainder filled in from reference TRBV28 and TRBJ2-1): DVKVTQSSRYLVKRTGEKVFLECVQDMDHENMFWYRQDPGLGLRLIYFSYDVKMKEKGDIPEGYSVSREKKERFSLILESASTNQTSMYLCASNERLAGVGYNEQFFGPGTRLTVL.

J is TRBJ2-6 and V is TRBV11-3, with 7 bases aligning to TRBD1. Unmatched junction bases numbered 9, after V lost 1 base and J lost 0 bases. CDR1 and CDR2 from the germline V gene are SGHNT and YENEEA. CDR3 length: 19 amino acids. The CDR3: CASSLAGTDTSSGANVLTF. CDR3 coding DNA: TGTGCCAGCAGCTTAGCTGGGACAGACACTAGCTCTGGGGCCAACGTCCTGACTTTC.

The CDR3 region is CASSQGANYGYTF. DNA for the CDR3: TGTGCCAGCAGCCAAGGCGCTAACTATGGCTACACCTTC. V usage is TRBV3-1 (or the pseudogene TRBV3-2) and J usage is TRBJ1-2; D is ambiguous. The V gene lost 1 base and the J gene lost 0 bases, with 3 bases spanning the gap. Per germline, CDR1 LGHDT and CDR2 YNNKEL (reference sequence). This CDR3 comprises 13 residues.

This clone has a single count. CDR3 in DNA: TGTGCCAGCAGTGAAGCGCGCGGGAAGGGCTACAATGAGCAGTTCTTC. This encodes CASSEARGKGYNEQFF. The chain uses TRBV2 and TRBJ2-1; a weak D match, TRBD2 (6 bases). Germline-derived CDR1 and CDR2 are SNHLY and FYNNEI. The ends were cut back, 0 bases at V and 3 bases at J, with 12 bases in the middle. The CDR3 is 16 amino acids.

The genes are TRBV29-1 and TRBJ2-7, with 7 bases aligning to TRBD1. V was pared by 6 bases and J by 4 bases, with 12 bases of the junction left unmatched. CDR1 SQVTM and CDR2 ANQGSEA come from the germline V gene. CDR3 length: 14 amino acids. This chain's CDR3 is CSVADRVFPYEQYF. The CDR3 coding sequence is TGCAGCGTGGCCGACAGGGTCTTTCCATACGAGCAGTACTTC.

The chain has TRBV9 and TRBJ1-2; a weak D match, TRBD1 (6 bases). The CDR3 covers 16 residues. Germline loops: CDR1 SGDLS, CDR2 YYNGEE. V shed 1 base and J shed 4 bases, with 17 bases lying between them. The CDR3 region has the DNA TGTGCCAGCAGCGTAAGTTCGCAGGGGAATATCTATGGCTACACCTTC. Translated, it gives CASSVSSQGNIYGYTF.

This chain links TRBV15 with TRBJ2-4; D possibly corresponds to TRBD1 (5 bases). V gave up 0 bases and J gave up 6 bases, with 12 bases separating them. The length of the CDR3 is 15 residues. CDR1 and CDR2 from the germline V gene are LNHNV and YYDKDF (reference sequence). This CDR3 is CATSRDVSRVNIQYF. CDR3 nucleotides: TGTGCCACCAGCAGAGATGTGTCCAGGGTAAACATTCAGTACTTC.

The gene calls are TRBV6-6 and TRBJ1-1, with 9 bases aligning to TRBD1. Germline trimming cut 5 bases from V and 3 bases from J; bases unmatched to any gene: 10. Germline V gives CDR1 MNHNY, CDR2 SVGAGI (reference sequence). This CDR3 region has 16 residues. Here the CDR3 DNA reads TGTGCCAGCAGTAGACCCACAGGGGGCGTCGACACTGAAGCTTTCTTT. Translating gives CASSRPTGGVDTEAFF.

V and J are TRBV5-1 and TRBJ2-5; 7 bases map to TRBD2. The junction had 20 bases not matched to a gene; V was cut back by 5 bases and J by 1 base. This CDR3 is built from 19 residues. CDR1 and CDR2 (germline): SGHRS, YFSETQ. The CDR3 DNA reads TGCGCCAGCAGTAAACTAAGAGGGGCAGGGACTACTAGCCAAGAGACCCAGTACTTC. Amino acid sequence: CASSKLRGAGTTSQETQYF.